The 10 T cell receptor beta chains listed next were all sequenced from one sample in a study of T cells in Graves' hyperthyroidism and ophthalmopathy (dated by TCRdb to the late 2010s). Library preparation employed multiplex PCR. Sequencing instrument: Illumina HiSeq 2000. TCR beta CDR3 regions were amplified from RNA transcripts. The TCR CDR3 was subjected to a first round of RT-PCR using the HTBI primer set and the Qiagen OneStep RT-PCR kit. TCRdb took the public reads, trimmed them with fastp at Q25, ran MiXCR for clone calling and kept in-frame beta chains. Rows with one shared CDR3 protein collapse into an entry with the most common genes and DNA. The sample has about 300,000 distinct CDR3 sequences on record, about an eighth of them singletons. The leading ten clones occupy 7% to 8.5% of the sample. Sequencing was carried out using blood. These receptors all stem from a woman aged 25 to 39 with Graves' hyperthyroidism that later progressed to Graves' ophthalmopathy.

The chain recombines TRBV5-4 with TRBJ2-7; 7 nucleotides match TRBD1. The CDR3 runs to 15 residues. V trimming: 1 base; J trimming: 0 bases; junction bases outside the gene matches: 4. Germline V gene lookup returns CDR1 SGHNT and CDR2 YYREEE (reference sequence). Here the CDR3 reads CASSLPGQNSYEQYF. The CDR3 DNA reads TGTGCCAGCAGCTTGCCGGGACAGAACTCCTACGAGCAGTACTTC.

This clonotype was recorded many times. This rearrangement joins TRBV3-1 to TRBJ1-1; D remains unclear. This CDR3 has 13 residues. The V gene lost 1 base and the J gene lost 8 bases, with 11 bases spanning the gap. Looked up from germline, CDR1 is LGHDT and CDR2 is YNNKEL (reference sequence). CDR3: CASSQGQWIEAFF. CDR3 sequence (DNA): TGTGCCAGCAGCCAAGGGCAGTGGATAGAAGCTTTCTTT.

This clonotype was seen repeatedly, ten times or more. The V call is TRBV20-1, the J call TRBJ2-7; D is uncertain. Germline CDR1 is DFQATT and CDR2 is SNEGSKA (reference sequence). V shed 6 bases and J shed 2 bases, with 11 bases lying between them. The CDR3 loop spans 12 amino acids. The CDR3, as DNA: TGCAGTGCCTCGACCGGAACCTACGAGCAGTACTTC. It codes for CSASTGTYEQYF.

This clonotype was seen a handful of times. This may be a read error: a much more frequent sequence differs by one nucleotide. The J gene is TRBJ1-5, the V gene TRBV20-1; D uncertain. Deletions cut 0 bases from V and 9 bases from J, with 18 bases between. Germline V gives CDR1 DFQATT, CDR2 SNEGSKA (reference sequence). The CDR3 covers 15 residues. As DNA, the CDR3 is TGCAGTGCTAGAGATCGGGGAGGAAGGAAAGGGCCCCAGCATTTT. Translated: CSARDRGGRKGPQHF.

This clonotype was found a few times. The chain carries TRBV20-1 and TRBJ1-6; the match to TRBD1 covers 9 bases. Germline V gives CDR1 DFQATT, CDR2 SNEGSKA (reference sequence). The trim removed 6 bases at V and 7 bases at J, leaving 16 bases unmatched. CDR3 length: 17 amino acids. The CDR3 DNA is TGCAGTGCCCCAGGGACAGGGAGTAGTGGTGGGAATTCACCCCTCCACTTT. This translates into CSAPGTGSSGGNSPLHF.

This clonotype was seen only a few times. This chain connects TRBV29-1 to TRBJ2-7, with D uncertain. CDR3 length: 12 amino acids. Germline V lookup: CDR1 SQVTM, CDR2 ANQGSEA. Trimming left V 7 bases short and J 2 bases short, with 12 bases between. The chain's CDR3 is CSAMDGAYEQYF. CDR3 DNA: TGCAGCGCCATGGACGGAGCCTACGAGCAGTACTTC.

At least ten counts were recorded for this clonotype. V and J are TRBV10-3 and TRBJ1-1; D is uncertain. V lost 3 bases, J lost 1 base, and 9 bases lay in between. Germline V gene data show CDR1 as ENHRY and CDR2 as SYGVKD. The CDR3 sequence is 14 residues long. The CDR3 DNA follows: TGTGCCATCAGTGAAGGCGGGCGGAACACTGAAGCTTTCTTT. The encoded protein is CAISEGGRNTEAFF.

A single count supports this clonotype. V gene TRBV4-3 combines with J gene TRBJ2-5, with a weak D call TRBD2 (7 bases). V was pared by 1 base and J by 5 bases, with 14 bases between. From germline, CDR1 is LGHNA and CDR2 YSLEER. This CDR3 region has 15 residues. The CDR3 DNA follows: TGCGCCAGCAGCCAAGGCAGGGGAGGGTCGGAGACCCAGTACTTC. Its translation is CASSQGRGGSETQYF.

This clonotype came up many times. The germline gene is not matched at one end of the junction; a read error may be the cause. The chain joins TRBV5-1 to TRBJ1-3; D is perhaps TRBD1 (5 bases). The CDR3 extends over 14 amino acids. Germline CDR1 is SGHRS and CDR2 is YFSETQ. The CDR3 DNA follows: TGTGCCAGCAGCTTATCAGGGAGCGGAAACACCATATATTTT. This translates into CASSLSGSGNTIYF.

This clonotype occurred many times. The chain combines TRBV28 with TRBJ2-1; 8 bases are shared with TRBD2. Losses at the gene ends were 6 bases for V and 4 bases for J; bases not matched to a gene: 8. This CDR3 contains 15 residues. CDR1 MDHEN and CDR2 SYDVKM come from the germline V gene. The CDR3 DNA reads TGTGCCAGCAGACAACTAGCGGATATTTACAATGAGCAGTTCTTC. Translating it yields CASRQLADIYNEQFF.